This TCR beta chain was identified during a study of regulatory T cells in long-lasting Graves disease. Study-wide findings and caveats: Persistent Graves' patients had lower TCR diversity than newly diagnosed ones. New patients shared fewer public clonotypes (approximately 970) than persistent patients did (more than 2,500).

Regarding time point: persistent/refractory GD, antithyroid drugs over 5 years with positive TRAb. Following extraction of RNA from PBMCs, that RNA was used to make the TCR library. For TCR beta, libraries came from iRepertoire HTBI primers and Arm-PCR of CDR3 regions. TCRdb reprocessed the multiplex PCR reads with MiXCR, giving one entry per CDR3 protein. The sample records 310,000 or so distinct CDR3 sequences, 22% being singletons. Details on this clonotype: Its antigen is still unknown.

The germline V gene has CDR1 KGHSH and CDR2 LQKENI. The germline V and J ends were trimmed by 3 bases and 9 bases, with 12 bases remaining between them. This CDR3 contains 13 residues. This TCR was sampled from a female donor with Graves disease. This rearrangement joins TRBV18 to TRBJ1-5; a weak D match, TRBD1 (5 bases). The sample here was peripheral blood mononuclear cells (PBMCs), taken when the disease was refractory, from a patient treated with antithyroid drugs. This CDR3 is CASSPTREGPQHF. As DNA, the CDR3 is TGTGCCAGCTCACCGACCAGGGAAGGGCCCCAGCATTTT.